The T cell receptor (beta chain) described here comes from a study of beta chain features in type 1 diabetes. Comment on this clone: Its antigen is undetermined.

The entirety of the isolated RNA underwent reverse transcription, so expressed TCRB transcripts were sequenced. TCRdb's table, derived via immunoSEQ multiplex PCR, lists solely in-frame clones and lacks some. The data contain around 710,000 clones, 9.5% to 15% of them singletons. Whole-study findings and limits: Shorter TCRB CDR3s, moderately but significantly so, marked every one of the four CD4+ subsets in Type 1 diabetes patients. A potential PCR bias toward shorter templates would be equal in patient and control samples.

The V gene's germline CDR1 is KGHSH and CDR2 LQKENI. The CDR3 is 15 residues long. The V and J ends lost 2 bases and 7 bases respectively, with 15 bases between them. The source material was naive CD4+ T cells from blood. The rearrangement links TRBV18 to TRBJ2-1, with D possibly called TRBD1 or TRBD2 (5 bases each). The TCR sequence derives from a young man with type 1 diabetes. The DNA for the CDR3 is TGTGCCAGCTCACCAAAGGAGGACACCCGTAATGAGCAGTTCTTC. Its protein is CASSPKEDTRNEQFF.